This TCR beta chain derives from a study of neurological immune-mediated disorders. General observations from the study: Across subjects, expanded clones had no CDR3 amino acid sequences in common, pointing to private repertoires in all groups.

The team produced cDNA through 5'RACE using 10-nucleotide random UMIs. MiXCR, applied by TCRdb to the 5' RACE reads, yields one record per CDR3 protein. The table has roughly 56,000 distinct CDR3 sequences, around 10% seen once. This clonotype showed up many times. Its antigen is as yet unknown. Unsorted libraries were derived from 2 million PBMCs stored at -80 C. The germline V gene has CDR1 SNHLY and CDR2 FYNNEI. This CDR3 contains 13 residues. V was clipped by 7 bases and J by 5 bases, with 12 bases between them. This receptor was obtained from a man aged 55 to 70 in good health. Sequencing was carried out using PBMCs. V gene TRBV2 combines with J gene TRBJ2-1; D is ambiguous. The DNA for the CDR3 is TGTGCCAGCATCTCGGACCTTAACAATGAGCAGTTCTTC. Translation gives CASISDLNNEQFF.